This TCR beta chain derives from a study of OX40 agonist ivuxolimab in advanced cancers. Study-level results: The average count of expanded clones was higher among CD8+ T cells than among CD4+.

Notes on this clone: Its target is unknown.

Germline CDR1 MNHEY, CDR2 SMNVEV (reference sequence). Trimming took off 3 bases at V and 7 bases at J, with 13 bases between the two ends. CDR3 length equals 14 residues. The assay was immunoSEQ multiplex PCR, and TCRdb's table has in-frame clones only and misses some. Of tens of thousands of clones in the sample, approximately 90% were seen once. The chain combines TRBV27 with TRBJ1-5; TRBD1 is a possible D gene (6 bases). The clonotype was recovered from an adult with an advanced solid tumor such as melanoma, head and neck, liver or kidney cancer. The sequenced sample was CD4+ or CD8+ T cells sorted from blood, obtained in a trial of the OX40 agonist ivuxolimab. Written as DNA, the CDR3 is TGTGCCAGCAGTTTTTTGGGGGCTGGCCAGCCCCAGCATTTT. Encoded protein: CASSFLGAGQPQHF.